This T cell receptor (beta chain) was recorded in a study of metastatic and nonmetastatic thyroid tumors. No treatment had been given to any patient before thyroid surgery. The CDR3 is 16 amino acids. Germline-derived CDR1 and CDR2 are MDHEN and SYDVKM. The table lists this clone with a few counts. One end of the junction is discordant with germline, which a read error may explain. The same CDR3 also results from other DNA sequences found in this sample. MiXCR re-clonotyped the PCR reads for TCRdb. The sample holds nearly 25,000 clones, roughly 12% seen once. The chain is built from TRBV28 and TRBJ1-3; 8 positions match TRBD1. Material for sequencing was blood. This receptor was obtained from a female donor with papillary thyroid cancer or a benign thyroid nodule (not recorded which). Some clones in this sample may be carry-over from other donors' samples. The CDR3, as DNA: TGCGCCAGCAGTTATGGGGACAGGCGCTCTGGAAACACCATATATTTT. This codes for CASSYGDRRSGNTIYF. Combining the CDR3 with reference TRBV28 and TRBJ1-3 gives the whole variable domain DVKVTQSSRYLVKRTGEKVFLECVQDMDHENMFWYRQDPGLGLRLIYFSYDVKMKEKGDIPEGYSVSREKKERFSLILESASTNQTSMYLCASSYGDRRSGNTIYFGEGSWLTVV.